The 24 T cell receptor beta chains below were found in one sample sequenced in a study of neurological immune-mediated disorders. MiXCR, run by TCRdb on the 5' RACE reads, gives a single entry per CDR3 protein. The sample lists around 20,000 distinct CDR3 sequences; roughly an eighth were seen once. Sequencing was carried out using PBMCs. The receptors stem from a woman aged 60-75 years with HTLV-1-associated myelopathy (HAM/TSP).

There are many counts of this clonotype. The chain is built from TRBV7-2 and TRBJ1-1; D gene unclear. The CDR3 extends over 14 amino acids. Trimming left V 1 base short and J 3 bases short, with 9 bases between. The germline CDR1 and CDR2 sequences are SGHTA and FQGNSA. The CDR3 protein is CASSLGGQHTEAFF. The CDR3 DNA reads TGTGCCAGCAGCTTAGGAGGGCAGCACACTGAAGCTTTCTTT.

This clonotype qualifies as medium-sized (0.01 to 0.1%). The rearrangement joins TRBV5-1 to TRBJ1-2, with TRBD1 matching over 7 bases. V gave up 4 bases and J gave up 0 bases; unmatched junction bases: 9. Germline lookup yields CDR1 SGHRS and CDR2 YFSETQ. This CDR3 comprises 16 residues. CDR3 in DNA: TGCGCCAGCAGCCTCGGGACAGCCGCTACTAACTATGGCTACACCTTC. Encoded protein: CASSLGTAATNYGYTF. The variable domain in full, with the rest retrieved from reference TRBV5-1 and TRBJ1-2, is KAGVTQTPRYLIKTRGQQVTLSCSPISGHRSVSWYQQTPGQGLQFLFEYFSETQRNKGNFPGRFSGRQFSNSRSEMNVSTLELGDSALYLCASSLGTAATNYGYTFGSGTRLTVV.

This clonotype was seen at least ten times. The V call is TRBV20-1, the J call TRBJ1-1; D is ambiguous. This CDR3 spans 13 amino acids. The V gene lost 5 bases and the J gene lost 10 bases, with 20 bases spanning the gap. CDR1 and CDR2 (germline): DFQATT, SNEGSKA (reference sequence). In DNA form, the CDR3 reads TGCAGTGCTGAAGAAAGGAGTGGTCTGGCAGCTTTCTTT. Translation: CSAEERSGLAAFF.

This clonotype is medium-sized (0.01 to 0.1%). The chain is built from TRBV27 and TRBJ1-2; a weak D match, TRBD1 (5 bases). Germline assignment: CDR1 MNHEY and CDR2 SMNVEV (reference sequence). Trimming cost V 5 bases and J 0 bases, with 10 bases left between them. The CDR3 has 14 residues. The DNA for the CDR3 is TGTGCCAGCAGTGGGACGGGAGCTAACTATGGCTACACCTTC. This gives the protein CASSGTGANYGYTF.

This clonotype was observed at least ten times. The rearrangement links TRBV4-3 to TRBJ2-1; 7 bases are a match to TRBD2. The CDR3 spans 18 residues. V was pared by 4 bases and J by 0 bases, with 12 bases of the junction left unmatched. The germline gives CDR1 LGHNA, CDR2 YSLEER. The CDR3 bases are TGCGCCAGCAGCCGTGGGAGGGGCCAGCGGCGCTCCTACAATGAGCAGTTCTTC. Translating it yields CASSRGRGQRRSYNEQFF.

This clonotype has at least ten counts. The genes are TRBV2 and TRBJ1-1; D is unresolved. Germline loops: CDR1 SNHLY, CDR2 FYNNEI. Trimming took off 7 bases at V and 0 bases at J, with 3 bases between the two ends. This CDR3 contains 11 residues. CDR3 DNA: TGTGCCAGCACTGTGAACACTGAAGCTTTCTTT. This sequence encodes CASTVNTEAFF.

There are many counts of this clonotype. The rearrangement uses TRBV10-2 and TRBJ2-3; possible D gene TRBD1, 6 bases. CDR1 is WSHSY and CDR2 is SAAADI in the germline V gene. The CDR3 covers 16 residues. The V and J ends lost 6 bases and 3 bases respectively, with 19 bases between them. The CDR3 sequence: CASRTIEQGFTDTQYF. CDR3 nucleotide sequence: TGCGCCAGCAGAACCATAGAACAGGGTTTTACAGATACGCAGTATTTT.

At least ten counts were recorded for this clonotype. The chain combines TRBV20-1 with TRBJ2-5; 9 nucleotides align to TRBD1. After removal of 6 bases from V and 5 bases from J, the junction contained 7 bases not matched to a gene. This CDR3 region has 13 residues. Per the germline V gene, CDR1 is DFQATT and CDR2 is SNEGSKA (reference sequence). CDR3 DNA: TGCAGTGCCCAGGACAGGGGTGGTGAGACCCAGTACTTC. This gives the protein CSAQDRGGETQYF.

This clonotype was observed many times. The rearrangement uses TRBV20-1 and TRBJ1-3; no clear D. Germline loops: CDR1 DFQATT, CDR2 SNEGSKA (reference sequence). The ends were cut back, 2 bases at V and 1 base at J, with 3 bases in the middle. The CDR3 is made up of 12 amino acids. The CDR3 is CSARKSGNTIYF. As DNA, the CDR3 is TGCAGTGCTAGAAAATCTGGAAACACCATATATTTT.

The genes are TRBV4-2 and TRBJ2-3; D might be TRBD1 or TRBD2, each matching 6 bases. The germline CDR1 and CDR2 sequences are LGHNA and YNFKEQ. This CDR3 is 17 amino acids long. Trimming removed 1 base at V and 3 bases at J, with 17 bases between. As DNA, the CDR3 is TGTGCCAGCAGCCAAGGGGGTGAAGTAGGGGGGACAGATACGCAGTATTTT. Translating it yields CASSQGGEVGGTDTQYF.

The chain joins TRBV30 to TRBJ2-1; D is possibly TRBD1 (5 bases). The CDR3 consists of 12 residues. CDR1 is GTSNPN, CDR2 SVGIG, per germline (reference sequence). The germline V and J ends were trimmed by 1 base and 7 bases, with 8 bases remaining between them. The CDR3 protein is CAWSGAGNEQFF. The CDR3 region has the DNA TGTGCCTGGAGTGGGGCAGGGAATGAGCAGTTCTTC.

This clonotype was found many times. CDR3 in DNA: TGCGCCAGCAGCTTGGATATGCCGGTTTCCACTGAAGCTTTCTTT. Translated, it gives CASSLDMPVSTEAFF. The rearrangement joins TRBV5-1 to TRBJ1-1, with D uncertain. The germline CDR1 and CDR2 sequences are SGHRS and YFSETQ. Trimming removed 0 bases at V and 4 bases at J, with 13 bases between. This CDR3 has 15 amino acids.

This clonotype has a handful of counts. Possible read error: a much larger clone is one base away. V gene TRBV20-1 combines with J gene TRBJ2-2; 7 positions match TRBD1. The CDR3 sequence is 14 residues long. The trim removed 5 bases at V and 7 bases at J, leaving 10 bases unmatched. The germline V gene encodes CDR1 DFQATT and CDR2 SNEGSKA (reference sequence). CDR3 DNA: TGCAGTGCTTTGGGACAGTGGAATATCGGGGAGCTGTTTTTT. Encoded protein: CSALGQWNIGELFF.

This clonotype was picked up many times. The rearrangement joins TRBV20-1 to TRBJ2-1; unclear D gene. CDR3 size: 14 residues. Deletions cut 5 bases from V and 7 bases from J, with 18 bases between. Germline CDR1 reads DFQATT; CDR2 reads SNEGSKA (reference sequence). DNA for the CDR3: TGCAGTGCTCAACGCGACTTTGGCTCGAATGAGCAGTTCTTC. Translated, it gives CSAQRDFGSNEQFF.

Many counts were recorded for this clonotype. V is TRBV20-1 and J is TRBJ2-7, with D tentatively TRBD1 (6 bases). Trimming removed 0 bases at V and 1 base at J, with 10 bases between. This CDR3 is 14 amino acids long. Germline V gene sequence: CDR1 DFQATT, CDR2 SNEGSKA (reference sequence). The CDR3 DNA is TGCAGTGCTAGAGATCGCAGGGGTTCCTACGAGCAGTACTTC. It specifies CSARDRRGSYEQYF.

Many counts were recorded for this clonotype. The chain joins TRBV7-9 to TRBJ2-1, with no clear D. Trimming stripped 3 bases from V and 7 bases from J, with 7 bases between. Germline values: CDR1 SEHNR, CDR2 FQNEAQ (reference sequence). The CDR3 length is 12 residues. The CDR3 sequence is CASSLGLNEQFF. The CDR3 bases are TGTGCCAGCAGCTTGGGTTTAAATGAGCAGTTCTTC.

This clonotype was seen many times. The chain recombines TRBV6-6 with TRBJ1-5; weak D call: TRBD1 (5 bases). V was shortened by 7 bases and J by 1 base, with 14 bases between the two germline ends. Per germline, CDR1 MNHNY and CDR2 SVGAGI (reference sequence). This CDR3 has 15 residues. In DNA, the CDR3 is TGTGCCAGCACTACGGGGCAGGTCAGCAATCAGCCCCAGCATTTT. The encoded protein is CASTTGQVSNQPQHF.

Turning to this clonotype: One end of the junction fails to match germline, which may point to a read error. V usage is TRBV7-2 and J usage is TRBJ2-1, with 10 bases fitting TRBD1. The germline V gene encodes CDR1 SGHTA and CDR2 FQGNSA. This CDR3 comprises 15 residues. The CDR3 nucleotides are TGTGCCAGCAGCCACGACAGGGGGCGACGCAATGAGAAGTTATTC. Translated: CASSHDRGRRNEKLF.

This clonotype has more than one count but fewer than ten. The rearrangement joins TRBV27 to TRBJ2-7, with 8 nucleotides matching TRBD1. Germline V gene lookup returns CDR1 MNHEY and CDR2 SMNVEV (reference sequence). V shed 5 bases, J shed 5 bases, and the junction held 17 bases outside the gene matches. The CDR3 spans 17 residues. This CDR3 reads CASSIPTLLTGDHEQYF. The DNA of the CDR3 is TGTGCCAGCAGTATCCCGACCTTATTGACAGGGGACCACGAGCAGTACTTC.

The V gene is TRBV7-8, the J gene TRBJ2-1; weak D call: TRBD2 (6 bases). CDR1 and CDR2 (germline): SGHVS, FQNEAQ. V was clipped by 3 bases and J by 5 bases, with 14 bases between them. The CDR3 consists of 15 residues. CDR3 nucleotide sequence: TGTGCCAGCAGCTTCAGCGGGTGGGGGGACAATGAGCAGTTCTTC. It specifies CASSFSGWGDNEQFF. The full variable domain, completed using reference TRBV7-8 and TRBJ2-1, is GAGVSQSPRYKVAKRGQDVALRCDPISGHVSLFWYQQALGQGPEFLTYFQNEAQLDKSGLPSDRFFAERPEGSVSTLKIQRTQQEDSAVYLCASSFSGWGDNEQFFGPGTRLTVL.

The CDR3 region is CASRSAGGNTEAFF. CDR3 coding DNA: TGTGCCAGCAGGTCGGCAGGGGGTAACACTGAAGCTTTCTTT. V gene TRBV12-3 or TRBV12-4 combines with J gene TRBJ1-1; 7 bases agree with TRBD1. Losses at the gene ends were 6 bases for V and 2 bases for J; bases not matched to a gene: 6. This CDR3 has 14 amino acids.

The CDR3 coding sequence is TGTGCCTGGACCCCCCCGGCGGACAGCACTGAAGCTTTCTTT. Translation: CAWTPPADSTEAFF. The chain uses TRBV30 and TRBJ1-1, with D tentatively TRBD1 (6 bases). This CDR3 has 14 residues. The ends were cut back, 4 bases at V and 4 bases at J, with 16 bases in the middle. Germline values: CDR1 GTSNPN, CDR2 SVGIG (reference sequence).

This clonotype was observed a few times. The genes are TRBV6-5 and TRBJ2-2; the D is unclear. The germline gives CDR1 MNHEY, CDR2 SVGAGI. V was cut by 7 bases and J by 1 base, with 10 bases left in between. The CDR3 is made up of 14 amino acids. The DNA of the CDR3 is TGTGCCAGCACCGGCGGTGGGAACACCGGGGAGCTGTTTTTT. Encoded protein: CASTGGGNTGELFF.

This clonotype was detected ten times or more. The rearrangement joins TRBV12-3 or TRBV12-4 to TRBJ1-1; D is ambiguous. Between the trimmed V and J ends, which lost 3 bases and 8 bases, there was a span of 7 bases. The CDR3 extends over 11 amino acids. Written as DNA, the CDR3 is TGTGCCAGCAGTTTCTGGCTGGAAGCTTTCTTT. Residues: CASSFWLEAFF.